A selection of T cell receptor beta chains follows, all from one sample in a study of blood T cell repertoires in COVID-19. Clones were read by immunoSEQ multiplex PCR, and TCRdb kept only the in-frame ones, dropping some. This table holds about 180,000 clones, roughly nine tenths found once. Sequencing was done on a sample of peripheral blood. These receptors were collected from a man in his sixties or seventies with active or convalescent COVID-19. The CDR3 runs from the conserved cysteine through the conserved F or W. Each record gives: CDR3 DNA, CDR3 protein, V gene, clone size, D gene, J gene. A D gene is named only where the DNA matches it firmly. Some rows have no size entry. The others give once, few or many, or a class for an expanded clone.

CDR3 DNA: TGTGCCAGCAGTGCCAGGACAGAGTATGGCTACACCTTC
CDR3 protein: CASSARTEYGYTF
V gene: TRBV25-1
clone size: NA
D gene: NA
J gene: TRBJ1-2

CDR3 DNA: TGTGCCAGCAAGGACAGGGTTAGTGGCTACACCTTC
CDR3 protein: CASKDRVSGYTF
V gene: TRBV25-1
clone size: NA
D gene: TRBD1
J gene: TRBJ1-2

CDR3 DNA: TGCGCCAGCAGCTATGGACAGGCTTTTACTGAAGCTTTCTTT
CDR3 protein: CASSYGQAFTEAFF
V gene: TRBV5-1
clone size: NA
D gene: TRBD1
J gene: TRBJ1-1

CDR3 DNA: TGCGCCAGCAGCCAAGAGTCCGGGACAGGGGGGGAAAAACTGTTTTTT
CDR3 protein: CASSQESGTGGEKLFF
V gene: TRBV4-3
clone size: NA
D gene: TRBD1
J gene: TRBJ1-4

CDR3 DNA: TGTGCCAGCAGCCAAGACAGGTTTGTCTACGAGCAGTACTTC
CDR3 protein: CASSQDRFVYEQYF
V gene: TRBV7-2
clone size: few
D gene: NA
J gene: TRBJ2-7

CDR3 DNA: TGTGCCAGCAGCGTAACCGGGACACGGACGTACGAGCAGTACTTC
CDR3 protein: CASSVTGTRTYEQYF
V gene: TRBV7-8
clone size: NA
D gene: NA
J gene: TRBJ2-7

CDR3 DNA: TGCAGTGCTAGTCTGGCGGGGAGGACAGATACGCAGTATTTT
CDR3 protein: CSASLAGRTDTQYF
V gene: TRBV20-1
clone size: NA
D gene: NA
J gene: TRBJ2-3

CDR3 DNA: TGTGCCAGCAGCTTAGGGAGCTCTGGGGCCAACGTCCTGACTTTC
CDR3 protein: CASSLGSSGANVLTF
V gene: TRBV7-6
clone size: few
D gene: NA
J gene: TRBJ2-6

CDR3 DNA: TGCGCCAGCAGGCGCCGGGACAGGTCTGGCATGAACACTGAAGCTTTCTTT
CDR3 protein: CASRRRDRSGMNTEAFF
V gene: TRBV4-1
clone size: NA
D gene: TRBD1
J gene: TRBJ1-1

CDR3 DNA: TGTGCCAGTAGTTCCCGACAGGGGGGTTACTATGGCTACACCTTC
CDR3 protein: CASSSRQGGYYGYTF
V gene: TRBV19
clone size: few
D gene: TRBD1
J gene: TRBJ1-2

CDR3 DNA: TGTGCCAGCGGGGGGTTAGCTTTTGGAAACACCATATATTTT
CDR3 protein: CASGGLAFGNTIYF
V gene: TRBV6-5
clone size: NA
D gene: NA
J gene: TRBJ1-3

CDR3 DNA: TGTGCCTGGGATGACAGAGACTTTTATGGCTACACCTTC
CDR3 protein: CAWDDRDFYGYTF
V gene: TRBV30
clone size: NA
D gene: NA
J gene: TRBJ1-2

CDR3 DNA: TGTGCCAGCAGTCCCCCGATGGGACTCTATGGCTACACCTTC
CDR3 protein: CASSPPMGLYGYTF
V gene: TRBV28
clone size: NA
D gene: NA
J gene: TRBJ1-2

CDR3 DNA: TGCGCCAGCAGCCAAGAGGGGCACCCCAGCTCCTACAATGAGCAGTTCTTC
CDR3 protein: CASSQEGHPSSYNEQFF
V gene: TRBV4-1
clone size: NA
D gene: NA
J gene: TRBJ2-1

CDR3 DNA: TGTGCCAGCAGTTGGTTTAGCGGGAGGGGGAACACCGGGGAGCTGTTTTTT
CDR3 protein: CASSWFSGRGNTGELFF
V gene: TRBV28
clone size: NA
D gene: TRBD2
J gene: TRBJ2-2

CDR3 DNA: TGCAGCGCCCAGGGCCTCGGAAACACCATATATTTT
CDR3 protein: CSAQGLGNTIYF
V gene: TRBV29-1
clone size: NA
D gene: NA
J gene: TRBJ1-3

CDR3 DNA: TGTGCCAGCAGTTTATCTTCGACAGGGCACGCTAACTATGGCTACACCTTC
CDR3 protein: CASSLSSTGHANYGYTF
V gene: TRBV27
clone size: once
D gene: TRBD1
J gene: TRBJ1-2

CDR3 DNA: TGTGCCTGCCGTGGAATAGCGGAACCCTACGAGCAGTACTTC
CDR3 protein: CACRGIAEPYEQYF
V gene: TRBV30
clone size: NA
D gene: NA
J gene: TRBJ2-7

CDR3 DNA: TGTGCCAGCAGCTTAGAACAGAGCTACGAGCAGTACTTC
CDR3 protein: CASSLEQSYEQYF
V gene: TRBV7-2
clone size: NA
D gene: NA
J gene: TRBJ2-7

CDR3 DNA: TGTGCCTGGACACCGGACAGGGCGGGAGCTTTCTTT
CDR3 protein: CAWTPDRAGAFF
V gene: TRBV30
clone size: NA
D gene: TRBD1
J gene: TRBJ1-1

CDR3 DNA: TGCGCCAGCAGCCAAAAGACTAGCGGGGGTTTGTACAATGAGCAGTTCTTC
CDR3 protein: CASSQKTSGGLYNEQFF
V gene: TRBV4-3
clone size: NA
D gene: TRBD2
J gene: TRBJ2-1

CDR3 DNA: TGTGCTAGCAGCCCAGACAGGGTCCACGAGCAGTACTTC
CDR3 protein: CASSPDRVHEQYF
V gene: TRBV7-7
clone size: NA
D gene: TRBD1
J gene: TRBJ2-7

CDR3 DNA: TGTGCCAGCAGCGTAGGACAGACCCTGAGCACAGATACGCAGTATTTT
CDR3 protein: CASSVGQTLSTDTQYF
V gene: TRBV9
clone size: NA
D gene: NA
J gene: TRBJ2-3

CDR3 DNA: TGTGCCAGCTCACTTAGACAGGGGGATGAGCAGTTCTTC
CDR3 protein: CASSLRQGDEQFF
V gene: TRBV18
clone size: NA
D gene: TRBD1
J gene: TRBJ2-1

CDR3 DNA: TGTGCCAGCAGTTTTGACAGGGGCCGGTCACCCCTCCACTTT
CDR3 protein: CASSFDRGRSPLHF
V gene: TRBV27
clone size: NA
D gene: TRBD1
J gene: TRBJ1-6

CDR3 DNA: TGCAGCGTTCCTAACAGGGTGAACACTGAAGCTTTCTTT
CDR3 protein: CSVPNRVNTEAFF
V gene: TRBV29-1
clone size: NA
D gene: NA
J gene: TRBJ1-1

CDR3 DNA: TGTGCCAGCAACCTAGACCGGAACTATGGCTACACCTTC
CDR3 protein: CASNLDRNYGYTF
V gene: TRBV2
clone size: NA
D gene: NA
J gene: TRBJ1-2

CDR3 DNA: TGTGCCAGCGGGCGGGAGTCGGAGCAGTTCTTC
CDR3 protein: CASGRESEQFF
V gene: TRBV11-3
clone size: once
D gene: TRBD2
J gene: TRBJ2-1

CDR3 DNA: TGTGCCAGCAGCCCCAGTCTCCCCCAGGCCCAGCATTTT
CDR3 protein: CASSPSLPQAQHF
V gene: TRBV11-2
clone size: NA
D gene: NA
J gene: TRBJ1-5

CDR3 DNA: TGCGCCAGCAGCCAAGATACCAGGGGCGGTTATGAGCAGTACTTC
CDR3 protein: CASSQDTRGGYEQYF
V gene: TRBV4-3
clone size: NA
D gene: NA
J gene: TRBJ2-7

CDR3 DNA: TGTGCCAGCTCGCCCGACAGGGCCTCCCCCTATGGCTACACCTTC
CDR3 protein: CASSPDRASPYGYTF
V gene: TRBV18
clone size: NA
D gene: TRBD1
J gene: TRBJ1-2

CDR3 DNA: TGTGCCAGCATCAAGACAGGGAACACTGAAGCTTTCTTT
CDR3 protein: CASIKTGNTEAFF
V gene: TRBV7-9
clone size: NA
D gene: NA
J gene: TRBJ1-1

CDR3 DNA: TGTGCCAGCAGTTTAGGGCCAACCTACGAGCAGTACTTC
CDR3 protein: CASSLGPTYEQYF
V gene: TRBV27
clone size: NA
D gene: NA
J gene: TRBJ2-7

CDR3 DNA: TGCGCCAGCAGCCAAGATCTAGCAGGCTCGGGTGGCTACACCTTC
CDR3 protein: CASSQDLAGSGGYTF
V gene: TRBV4-1
clone size: NA
D gene: NA
J gene: TRBJ1-2

CDR3 DNA: TGTGCCAGCAGCCAGATTGGAGACTCGCAAGAGACCCAGTACTTC
CDR3 protein: CASSQIGDSQETQYF
V gene: TRBV3-1/TRBV3-2
clone size: NA
D gene: NA
J gene: TRBJ2-5

CDR3 DNA: TGCGCCAGCAGTGAGTCGGTTGAGACTGAAGCTTTCTTT
CDR3 protein: CASSESVETEAFF
V gene: TRBV10-1
clone size: NA
D gene: NA
J gene: TRBJ1-1

CDR3 DNA: TGTGCCAGCAGCTTAGCCCTAGGACAGGGAGGCACTGAAGCTTTCTTT
CDR3 protein: CASSLALGQGGTEAFF
V gene: TRBV7-8
clone size: NA
D gene: TRBD1
J gene: TRBJ1-1

CDR3 DNA: TGTGCCACCAGCTTGACAGGTTCGAACACCGGGGAGCTGTTTTTT
CDR3 protein: CATSLTGSNTGELFF
V gene: TRBV24-1
clone size: NA
D gene: NA
J gene: TRBJ2-2

CDR3 DNA: TGCGCCAGCAGCCTGTTCAGACAGGGGAATGAAAAACTGTTTTTT
CDR3 protein: CASSLFRQGNEKLFF
V gene: TRBV4-3
clone size: NA
D gene: TRBD1
J gene: TRBJ1-4

CDR3 DNA: TGTGCCAGCAGCACGACTTATAGCAATCAGCCCCAGCATTTT
CDR3 protein: CASSTTYSNQPQHF
V gene: TRBV5-6
clone size: NA
D gene: NA
J gene: TRBJ1-5

CDR3 DNA: TGTGCCATCAGGAACGGACTAGCCGGGGAGACCCAGTACTTC
CDR3 protein: CAIRNGLAGETQYF
V gene: TRBV10-3
clone size: NA
D gene: TRBD2
J gene: TRBJ2-5

CDR3 DNA: TGTGCCAGCAGCTTAGACACCGGTGAAGGAAACACCATATATTTT
CDR3 protein: CASSLDTGEGNTIYF
V gene: TRBV11-3
clone size: NA
D gene: NA
J gene: TRBJ1-3

CDR3 DNA: TGCGCCAGCAGCCAAGATTGGTTGGCGGTTGAAAAACTGTTTTTT
CDR3 protein: CASSQDWLAVEKLFF
V gene: TRBV4-3
clone size: few
D gene: NA
J gene: TRBJ1-4

CDR3 DNA: TGTGCCAGCAGCCCCACAGGGGCAGGGAAATATAATTCACCCCTCCACTTT
CDR3 protein: CASSPTGAGKYNSPLHF
V gene: TRBV7-6
clone size: few
D gene: TRBD1
J gene: TRBJ1-6

CDR3 DNA: TGCGCCAGCAGGGGGGACAGACCCACCGGGGAGCTGTTTTTT
CDR3 protein: CASRGDRPTGELFF
V gene: TRBV10-1
clone size: NA
D gene: TRBD1
J gene: TRBJ2-2

CDR3 DNA: TGTGCCAGCAGTTACGCGACAGGGTATGGCTACACCTTC
CDR3 protein: CASSYATGYGYTF
V gene: TRBV6-5
clone size: NA
D gene: TRBD1
J gene: TRBJ1-2

CDR3 DNA: TGTGCCAGCAGTACCGGGACAGGGTCCAATCAGCCCCAGCATTTT
CDR3 protein: CASSTGTGSNQPQHF
V gene: TRBV6-2/TRBV6-3
clone size: NA
D gene: TRBD1
J gene: TRBJ1-5

CDR3 DNA: TGTGCCAGCAATGGACAAGGAAACACCATATATTTT
CDR3 protein: CASNGQGNTIYF
V gene: TRBV5-5
clone size: NA
D gene: NA
J gene: TRBJ1-3

CDR3 DNA: TGCAGTGCTAGTCTGCGCTGGAATCAGCCCCAGCATTTT
CDR3 protein: CSASLRWNQPQHF
V gene: TRBV20-1
clone size: NA
D gene: NA
J gene: TRBJ1-5

CDR3 DNA: TGTGCCAGCAGCTTAGACTCGACACGCACCTACGAGCAGTACTTC
CDR3 protein: CASSLDSTRTYEQYF
V gene: TRBV7-2
clone size: few
D gene: NA
J gene: TRBJ2-7

CDR3 DNA: TGTGCCAGCAGCCCACGATCCGGGACACGGCGATACGAGCAGTACTTC
CDR3 protein: CASSPRSGTRRYEQYF
V gene: TRBV27
clone size: NA
D gene: NA
J gene: TRBJ2-7

CDR3 DNA: TGTGCCACCAGTGAGGGGACTAGCGGGTACAATGAGCAGTTCTTC
CDR3 protein: CATSEGTSGYNEQFF
V gene: TRBV24-1
clone size: few
D gene: TRBD2
J gene: TRBJ2-1

CDR3 DNA: TGTGCCAGCAGCTTAAAGGGGCCGGGACTAGCGGGCCGCAATGAGCAGTTCTTC
CDR3 protein: CASSLKGPGLAGRNEQFF
V gene: TRBV7-3
clone size: once
D gene: TRBD2
J gene: TRBJ2-1

CDR3 DNA: TGTGCCAGCAGCGAAACCCCCCGGGAATGGGGTCAGCCCCAGCATTTT
CDR3 protein: CASSETPREWGQPQHF
V gene: TRBV7-9
clone size: NA
D gene: NA
J gene: TRBJ1-5

CDR3 DNA: TGTGCCAGCAGCCAAGTCGCAGGGGGCTACGAGCAGTACTTC
CDR3 protein: CASSQVAGGYEQYF
V gene: TRBV3-1/TRBV3-2
clone size: once
D gene: TRBD1
J gene: TRBJ2-7

CDR3 DNA: TGCGCCAGCAGCCAAGAAGGCACAGGGGACCAGCCCCAGCATTTT
CDR3 protein: CASSQEGTGDQPQHF
V gene: TRBV4-3
clone size: NA
D gene: TRBD1
J gene: TRBJ1-5

CDR3 DNA: TGCGCCAGCAGCCCTGGTTTACTAGCGGGAGGGCTTGGTGAAAATGAGCAGTTCTTC
CDR3 protein: CASSPGLLAGGLGENEQFF
V gene: TRBV5-1
clone size: NA
D gene: TRBD2
J gene: TRBJ2-1

CDR3 DNA: TGCGCCAGCAGTGAAGGGACATTCCCTAGCAATCAGCCCCAGCATTTT
CDR3 protein: CASSEGTFPSNQPQHF
V gene: TRBV10-2
clone size: NA
D gene: NA
J gene: TRBJ1-5

CDR3 DNA: TGCGCCAGCAGCCAGGGGACAGCCGGGGATAACACTGAAGCTTTCTTT
CDR3 protein: CASSQGTAGDNTEAFF
V gene: TRBV5-1
clone size: NA
D gene: TRBD1
J gene: TRBJ1-1